This note documents a single TCR beta chain sequence. Its antigen is currently not known. Nothing much larger sits one base from this clone, and base qualities are not available. This specimen comes from a study of glioma-infiltrating T cells after dendritic cell vaccination (dated by TCRdb to the mid-2010s). Concerning the study at large: A cohort of 15 glioblastoma patients from Phase I and II dendritic cell vaccination trials was included, of whom 9 were newly diagnosed and 6 had recurrent disease. Autologous tumor lysate-pulsed dendritic cell vaccination was administered to the patients between about 2002 and 2013. The vaccine consisted of monocyte-derived dendritic cells cultured approximately seven days with IL-4 and GM-CSF, then pulsed overnight with autologous tumor lysate. Each patient got three intradermal injections of the dendritic cell vaccine, spaced at biweekly intervals, in the arm below the axilla. In glioblastoma patients vaccinated with dendritic cells, deep sequencing of TCR beta CDR3 regions served to measure tumor-infiltrating lymphocyte content and to compare repertoires between tumor and blood. Survival after dendritic cell vaccination was correlated with TCR sequencing metrics, such as TIL content and the overlap between tumor and blood repertoires. Study-level results and caveats: The cohort was small and heterogeneous, few patients had complete blood and tumor sets, and even fewer had initial-recurrent tumor pairs. After dendritic cell vaccination, a higher estimated pretreatment TIL content predicted longer time to progression and longer overall survival. TCR clonality showed no direct relationship with survival, which suggests that a diverse polyclonal response may be important. The response model built on TCR overlap across three groups was characterized as speculative, with prospective validation still needed.

The sample's time point, from its label and the paper: after dendritic cell vaccination, including at tumor progression/relapse. Patients were selected for having adequate residual fresh-frozen tumor tissue and more than two years of available survival data. Molecular status otherwise varied across the glioblastoma patients, but none of them carried an isocitrate dehydrogenase mutation. PBMC were collected before vaccination, two weeks after the third vaccination, and at tumor progression if tumor progression occurred. The Qiagen DNeasy Blood extraction Kit was used for extraction of genomic DNA. Using the immunoSEQ assay, TCRB CDR3 regions were amplified from approximately 2 micrograms of genomic DNA, or from all available DNA when less than that was on hand. The multiplex PCR employed 60 forward primers targeting TCR V beta segments and 13 reverse primers targeting J beta segments. To estimate reads per starting template, synthetic control templates were spiked into each sample at limiting dilution. Sequencing produced 87 bp reads on the Illumina HiSeq System. From the authors' description of their analysis: PCR and sequencing errors were removed by merging closely related sequences with a nearest neighbor algorithm. TCR overlap was defined as the percentage of unique tumor TCR beta sequences that were also found in the peripheral blood of the same patient. TCRdb re-hosts the immuneACCESS table, in-frame sequences only. Its copies lack some clones; in the studies checked, an unresolved V gene accounts for under half of them, and the cause for the rest is not known. That table is the source of V, J and clone size, and D and trimming were worked out from the DNA. This sample has 85,000 to 100,000 clones in its table, and approximately 78% of those were observed once. Jointly, the top ten make up less than 2.5% of the sample.

This TCR came from a human donor with glioblastoma. The source was blood, collected after dendritic cell vaccination.

Here the CDR3 is given as CASSPSSDINYEQYF. The base sequence is TGTGCCAGCAGCCCTAGCAGTGACATAAACTACGAGCAGTACTTC. The V gene is TRBV9 and the J gene is TRBJ2-7, and TRBD2 may be the D gene, going by 5 matching bases. The germline V gene specifies SGDLS as CDR1 and YYNGEE as CDR2. The CDR3 measures 15 amino acids from cysteine to phenylalanine. Of all the DNA, just the CDR3 is kept, 45 bases in frame from base 1. V loses 4 bases of germline sequence and J loses 3 bases, and the interval between the two ends is 17 bases.